This T cell receptor beta chain was recorded in a study of shared clonotypes between healthy human individuals. Findings of the study overall: Generally, estimated richness proved larger in naive subsets than it did in memory subsets.

Generated by immunoSEQ multiplex PCR, the TCRdb table keeps only in-frame clones and is missing some. The table lists about 1 million clones, under 80% of them singletons. CDR3 length equals 16 residues. Trimming cost V 3 bases and J 7 bases, with 17 bases left between them. The germline CDR1 and CDR2 sequences are SGHRS and YFSETQ. Each of the donors was a healthy adult who was HIV-negative and had not had a recent acute infection or vaccination. Splitting the CD4+ cells yielded a CD45RA+ naive subset and a CD45RA-negative memory subset. For this clone: Antigen specificity is unknown.

This receptor was identified in a man between 18 and 35 years old in good health. The sequenced sample consisted of memory CD4+ T cells sorted from blood. Subset noted: CD45RA-negative fraction. V is TRBV5-1 and J is TRBJ1-6, with D possibly matching TRBD1 (5 bases). CDR3 region: CASSSELGRQNSPLHF. The CDR3 DNA follows: TGCGCCAGCAGCTCCGAGTTGGGACGGCAAAATTCACCCCTCCACTTT.